This T cell receptor (beta chain) was obtained from a study of T cell responses to AZD1222 COVID-19 vaccine. Study-wide results and limits: Unmutated variant regions are reportedly targeted by nearly half of spike-specific TCRs. Most donors were white British and more were female, and clonal diversity was possibly underestimated. The peak T cell response came first, and repertoires were sampled only after it.

Assay: immunoSEQ multiplex PCR; the TCRdb copy retains only in-frame clones and omits some. The sample includes fewer than 150,000 clones, around 90% of them seen just once. Whether given at about 4 or about 12 weeks, second doses were pooled. In germline, CDR1 is MDHEN, CDR2 SYDVKM. The CDR3 is 15 amino acids. V was shortened by 7 bases and J by 0 bases, with 15 bases between the two germline ends. A word on this clone: Its antigen is undetermined.

The input for sequencing was peripheral blood, taken 28 days after the second AZD1222 dose. The receptor comes from an adult who received the AZD1222 COVID-19 vaccine. The V and J genes are TRBV28 and TRBJ1-2, with D unresolved. The chain's CDR3 is CASTPPDGTNYGYTF. The CDR3 nucleotides are TGTGCCAGCACACCACCGGACGGGACTAACTATGGCTACACCTTC.